One and the same sample provided the 14 T cell receptor beta chains below, sequenced in a study of T cell responses to AZD1222 COVID-19 vaccine. Profiling relied on immunoSEQ multiplex PCR, and the TCRdb table lists in-frame clones only, not all of them. The sample shows over 100,000 clones, more than 65% of them seen only once. The sequencing used peripheral blood, collected on day 0 of AZD1222 vaccination. The receptors were sampled from an adult in good health.

V usage is TRBV28 and J usage is TRBJ2-2, with 8 bases identical to TRBD1. This CDR3 has 16 amino acids. From germline, CDR1 is MDHEN and CDR2 SYDVKM. The junction had 7 bases not matched to a gene; V was cut back by 6 bases and J by 1 base. CDR3 in DNA: TGTGCCAGCAGCCCTGGACAGGGTCTGAACACCGGGGAGCTGTTTTTT. Its translation: CASSPGQGLNTGELFF.

The chain uses TRBV12-3 or TRBV12-4 and TRBJ1-1; D is ambiguous. Deletions cut 3 bases from V and 5 bases from J, with 4 bases between. The CDR3 contains 11 residues. The CDR3 DNA is TGTGCCAGCAGTTTCTTGACTGAAGCTTTCTTT. Translating gives CASSFLTEAFF.

The V and J genes are TRBV9 and TRBJ1-4; a possible D gene is TRBD1 (5 bases). The CDR3 spans 15 residues. CDR1 and CDR2 (germline): SGDLS, YYNGEE. V dropped 3 bases and J dropped 4 bases, with 13 bases sitting between them. The CDR3 DNA sequence: TGTGCCAGCAGCGCCCGTGGAGGGGATAATGAAAAACTGTTTTTT. This encodes CASSARGGDNEKLFF. Based on the CDR3 plus reference TRBV9 and TRBJ1-4, the full variable domain is DSGVTQTPKHLITATGQRVTLRCSPRSGDLSVYWYQQSLDQGLQFLIQYYNGEERAKGNILERFSAQQFPDLHSELNLSSLELGDSALYFCASSARGGDNEKLFFGSGTQLSVL.

The V gene is TRBV10-3, the J gene TRBJ2-5; tentatively, D is TRBD2 (6 bases). The germline V gene has CDR1 ENHRY and CDR2 SYGVKD. The germline V and J ends were trimmed by 6 bases and 5 bases, with 16 bases remaining between them. CDR3 length equals 14 residues. The CDR3 nucleotides are TGTGCCATCAGGCACTCCTCGGCGGGGGAGACCCAGTACTTC. This translates into CAIRHSSAGETQYF.

The chain couples TRBV5-1 to TRBJ2-5; TRBD1 matches 8 bases. Germline-derived CDR1 and CDR2 are SGHRS and YFSETQ. This CDR3 comprises 13 residues. V dropped 5 bases and J dropped 5; count of bases not matched to a gene: 5. The CDR3 sequence is CASSGRGLETQYF. CDR3 in DNA: TGCGCCAGCAGTGGCAGGGGGCTCGAGACCCAGTACTTC.

The chain recombines TRBV28 with TRBJ2-1; 10 bases map to TRBD2. CDR3 length: 16 residues. V lost 4 bases and J lost 5; bases outside the gene matches: 8. The germline V gene has CDR1 MDHEN and CDR2 SYDVKM. The CDR3 sequence is CASSSPGAGGDNEQFF. The CDR3 DNA sequence: TGTGCCAGCAGTTCCCCCGGAGCGGGAGGGGACAATGAGCAGTTCTTC.

This chain uses TRBV18 with TRBJ1-4, with D possibly TRBD1 on 5 matching bases. Trimming shortened V by 1 base and J by 8 bases, and 14 bases separated the two germline ends. The CDR3 runs 15 residues. Germline CDR1 KGHSH, CDR2 LQKENI. CDR3 coding DNA: TGTGCCAGCTCACCACGGGGCAGGGTCGAAGAAAAACTGTTTTTT. Translating gives CASSPRGRVEEKLFF.

This chain joins TRBV4-1 and TRBJ1-4, with 9 bases lining up with TRBD1. Germline CDR1 MGHRA, CDR2 YSYEKL. The J segment lost 7 bases and the V segment lost 4 bases, leaving 10 bases of the junction unmatched. The CDR3 sequence is 16 residues long. The CDR3 nucleotides read TGCGCCAGCAGCCCATCGGGTGGGACAGGGTCTGAAAAACTGTTTTTT. This translates into CASSPSGGTGSEKLFF.

The CDR3 reads CASSISQGGDEQYF. In nucleotides, the CDR3 is TGTGCCAGTAGTATCTCCCAGGGAGGCGACGAGCAGTACTTC. The rearrangement uses TRBV19 and TRBJ2-7; perhaps TRBD2 as D (6 bases). The germline gives CDR1 LNHDA, CDR2 SQIVND (reference sequence). The CDR3 loop spans 14 amino acids. V was trimmed by 3 bases and J by 5 bases, leaving 14 bases between them. The variable domain in full, with the rest retrieved from reference TRBV19 and TRBJ2-7, is DGGITQSPKYLFRKEGQNVTLSCEQNLNHDAMYWYRQDPGQGLRLIYYSQIVNDFQKGDIAEGYSVSREKKESFPLTVTSAQKNPTAFYLCASSISQGGDEQYFGPGTRLTVT.

The J gene is TRBJ2-1, the V gene TRBV6-2 or TRBV6-3; TRBD2 aligns across 12 bases. Germline CDR1 reads MNHEY; CDR2 reads SVGEGT. The J segment lost 0 bases and the V segment lost 5 bases, leaving 5 bases of the junction unmatched. The CDR3 totals 17 residues. The CDR3 DNA reads TGTGCCAGCAGTCGGCGGACTAGCGGGACCTCCTACAATGAGCAGTTCTTC. This codes for CASSRRTSGTSYNEQFF.

The gene calls are TRBV7-2 and TRBJ2-7; D not resolved. This CDR3 contains 15 residues. The ends were cut back, 2 bases at V and 5 bases at J, with 16 bases in the middle. Per the germline V gene, CDR1 is SGHTA and CDR2 is FQGNSA. CDR3 in DNA: TGTGCCAGCAGCTTAACGGACGCGCAGACCGACGAGCAGTACTTC. Translation: CASSLTDAQTDEQYF.

This clone was detected a few times. The chain recombines TRBV6-5 with TRBJ1-1; TRBD1 might be the D (5 bases). Germline V gene data show CDR1 as MNHEY and CDR2 as SVGAGI. Trimming pared 8 bases from V and 5 bases from J, leaving 15 bases between. This CDR3 has 13 amino acids. The CDR3 nucleotides are TGTGCCAGCCCTCGGGGTGGGGGAACTGAAGCTTTCTTT. This sequence encodes CASPRGGGTEAFF.

This clone was recorded many times. The V call is TRBV7-9, the J call TRBJ2-3, with 8 bases fitting TRBD1. The CDR3 has 17 residues. CDR1 SEHNR and CDR2 FQNEAQ come from the germline V gene (reference sequence). V lost 5 bases to trimming and J lost 4 bases; unmatched junction nucleotides: 14. CDR3 in amino acids: CASSARQGPLAADTQYF. DNA for the CDR3: TGTGCCAGCAGCGCTCGACAGGGGCCCCTAGCTGCAGATACGCAGTATTTT. The entire variable domain, with the rest obtained from reference TRBV7-9 and TRBJ2-3, is as follows: DTGVSQNPRHKITKRGQNVTFRCDPISEHNRLYWYRQTLGQGPEFLTYFQNEAQLEKSRLLSDRFSAERPKGSFSTLEIQRTEQGDSAMYLCASSARQGPLAADTQYFGPGTRLTVL.

The chain links TRBV5-1 to TRBJ1-5; tentative D call: TRBD1 (6 bases). Germline V lookup: CDR1 SGHRS, CDR2 YFSETQ. Trimming left V 0 bases short and J 3 bases short, with 10 bases between. The CDR3 spans 15 residues. The CDR3 coding sequence is TGCGCCAGCAGCTTGGGGGCAGGGGACAATCAGCCCCAGCATTTT. Amino acid sequence: CASSLGAGDNQPQHF. Full variable domain (rest looked up from reference TRBV5-1 and TRBJ1-5): KAGVTQTPRYLIKTRGQQVTLSCSPISGHRSVSWYQQTPGQGLQFLFEYFSETQRNKGNFPGRFSGRQFSNSRSEMNVSTLELGDSALYLCASSLGAGDNQPQHFGDGTRLSIL.